A single T cell receptor (beta chain) is shown here with its context. Antigen unknown. This record comes from a study of T cell responses to AZD1222 COVID-19 vaccine. This CDR3 has 14 amino acids. Trimming cost V 1 base and J 4 bases, with 11 bases left between them. Germline loops: CDR1 GTSNPN, CDR2 SVGIG (reference sequence). Study conclusions and caveats: Spike-wide vaccine-associated CD4 TCRs dominated at 160-218 and 743-854. Only five to seven AZD1222 recipients were seropositive at baseline.

The table came from immunoSEQ multiplex PCR; TCRdb's copy has only in-frame clones and leaves some out. The sample gives some 130,000 clones, nearly 95% of which show up once; under 6.5% is in the top ten. The input for sequencing was peripheral blood, taken on day 0 of AZD1222 vaccination. The chain joins TRBV30 to TRBJ1-5; D unclear. The TCR comes from an adult in good health. The CDR3 DNA sequence: TGTGCCTGGAGTGAGGATGGGCGGAATCAGCCCCAGCATTTT. Translated: CAWSEDGRNQPQHF.